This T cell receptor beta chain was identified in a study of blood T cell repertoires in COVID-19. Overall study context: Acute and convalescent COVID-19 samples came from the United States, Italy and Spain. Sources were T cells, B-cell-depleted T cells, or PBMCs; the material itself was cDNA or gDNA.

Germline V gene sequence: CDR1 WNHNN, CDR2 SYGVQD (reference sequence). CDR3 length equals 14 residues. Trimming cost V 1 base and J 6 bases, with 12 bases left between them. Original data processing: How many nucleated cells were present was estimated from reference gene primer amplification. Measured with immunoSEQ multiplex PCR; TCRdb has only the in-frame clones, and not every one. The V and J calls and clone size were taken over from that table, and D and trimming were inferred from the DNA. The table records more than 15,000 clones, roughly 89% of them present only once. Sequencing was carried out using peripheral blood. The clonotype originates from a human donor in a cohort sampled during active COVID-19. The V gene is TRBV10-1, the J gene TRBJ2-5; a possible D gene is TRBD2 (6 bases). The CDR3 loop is CASSEFVGGKTQYF. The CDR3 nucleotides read TGCGCCAGCAGTGAGTTCGTGGGGGGAAAGACCCAGTACTTC.